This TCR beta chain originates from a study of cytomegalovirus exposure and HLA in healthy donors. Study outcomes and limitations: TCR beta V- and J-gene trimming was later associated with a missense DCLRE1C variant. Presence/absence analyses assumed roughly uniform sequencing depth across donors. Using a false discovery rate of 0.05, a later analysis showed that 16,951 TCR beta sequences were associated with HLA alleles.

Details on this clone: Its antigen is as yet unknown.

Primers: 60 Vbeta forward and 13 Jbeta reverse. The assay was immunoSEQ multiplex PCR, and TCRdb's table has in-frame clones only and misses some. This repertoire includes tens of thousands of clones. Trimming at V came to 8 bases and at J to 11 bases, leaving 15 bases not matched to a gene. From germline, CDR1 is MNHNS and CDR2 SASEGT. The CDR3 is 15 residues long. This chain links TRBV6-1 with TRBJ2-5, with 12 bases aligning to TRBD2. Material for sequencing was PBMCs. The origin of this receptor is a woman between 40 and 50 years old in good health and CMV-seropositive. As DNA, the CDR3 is TGTGCCAGCGAGGCGACTAGCGGGAGTACCAACGAACAGTACTTC. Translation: CASEATSGSTNEQYF.